Below are 4 T cell receptor beta chains sequenced from a single sample in a study of blood T cell repertoires in COVID-19. TCRdb's table, derived via immunoSEQ multiplex PCR, lists solely in-frame clones and lacks some. This repertoire shows 250,000 to 350,000 clones, about 85% found once; its top ten account for around 5.9%. The sample comprised PBMCs or T cells enriched from blood (not recorded which). These receptors all stem from a woman in her 30s who had recovered from COVID-19.

The chain has TRBV2 and TRBJ1-1; D might be TRBD1 (5 bases). CDR1 is SNHLY, CDR2 FYNNEI, per germline. The length of the CDR3 is 14 residues. Trimming took off 9 bases at V and 4 bases at J, with 18 bases between the two ends. The CDR3 DNA reads as TGTGCCAGTAGGGGAGGGTCGGGAGGCACTGAAGCTTTCTTT. Protein: CASRGGSGGTEAFF.

This rearrangement joins TRBV7-9 to TRBJ1-4; no reliable D call. V lost 4 bases to trimming and J lost 7 bases, with 4 bases between them. The CDR3 has 11 amino acids. Per germline, CDR1 SEHNR and CDR2 FQNEAQ (reference sequence). The CDR3 sequence: CASSSGEKLFF. CDR3 coding DNA: TGTGCCAGCAGCTCGGGTGAAAAACTGTTTTTT.

The chain carries TRBV5-1 and TRBJ1-2; D is perhaps TRBD1 (5 bases). V lost 5 bases to trimming and J lost 7 bases, with 15 bases between them. Germline V CDR1 and CDR2: SGHRS, YFSETQ. CDR3 length: 13 residues. In nucleotides, the CDR3 is TGCGCCAGCAGAACCGGGGGGGAGCCTGGCTACACCTTC. This translates into CASRTGGEPGYTF.

The chain employs TRBV6-1 and TRBJ1-2; D gene uncertain. V gave up 2 bases and J gave up 0 bases, with 13 bases separating them. This CDR3 has 16 amino acids. CDR1 and CDR2 from the germline V gene are MNHNS and SASEGT. CDR3 nucleotide sequence: TGTGCCAGCAGTGAATCGTTTGTAGCTACTAACTATGGCTACACCTTC. This encodes CASSESFVATNYGYTF.